This T cell receptor beta chain was sequenced during a study of cytomegalovirus exposure and HLA in healthy donors. Broader study findings: Under in vitro conditions, a few CMV-associated chains were confirmed as specific for CMV antigens.

The ends lost 2 bases at V and 2 bases at J; junction bases unmatched: 7. The CDR3 length is 18 residues. Germline-derived CDR1 and CDR2 are MRHNA and SNTAGT. For this clone: Its specificity is unknown.

The PCR was carried out with 60 Vbeta primers and 13 Jbeta primers. Here immunoSEQ multiplex PCR was the method, and the copy in TCRdb shows in-frame clones only, minus some. The sample has about 160,000 clones. Sequencing was done on a sample of PBMCs. This clonotype was sampled from a man aged 25 to 40 in good health and CMV-seronegative. V and J are TRBV6-4 and TRBJ2-5; 14 bases map to TRBD2. CDR3 region: CASSDRLAGGPLQETQYF. CDR3 DNA: TGTGCCAGCAGTGACCGACTAGCGGGAGGGCCTCTACAAGAGACCCAGTACTTC.